Listed below are T cell receptor beta chains from one sample, sequenced in a study of pediatric ulcerative colitis. The repertoire was sequenced with immunoSEQ multiplex PCR; TCRdb's copy has only in-frame clones and lacks some. Of 45,000 to 55,000 clones in the sample, more than 60% were seen once. The source material was gut tissue. These receptors all stem from a girl under 18 with moderate ulcerative colitis. CDR3s include the opening cysteine and the closing phenylalanine or tryptophan. Each record gives: D gene, V gene, J gene, clone size, CDR3 protein, CDR3 DNA. D genes are given only for firm matches. The size field is filled for only some rows; it gives once, few, many or a size class.

D: -
V: TRBV5-1
J: TRBJ1-4
size: -
CDR3: CASSPGNSGNEKLFF
DNA: TGCGCCAGCAGCCCCGGGAACAGTGGGAATGAAAAACTGTTTTTT

D: -
V: TRBV4-2
J: TRBJ1-5
size: -
CDR3: CASSQVGGSGAQPQHF
DNA: TGTGCCAGCAGCCAAGTGGGCGGTTCAGGGGCGCAGCCCCAGCATTTT

D: -
V: TRBV6-5
J: TRBJ2-7
size: -
CDR3: CASGSRRGQYEQYF
DNA: TGTGCCAGCGGCTCACGGCGGGGGCAGTACGAGCAGTACTTC

D: -
V: TRBV7-9
J: TRBJ2-1
size: once
CDR3: CASSLEGSSYNEQFF
DNA: TGTGCCAGCAGCTTAGAGGGGAGCTCCTACAATGAGCAGTTCTTC

D: -
V: TRBV28
J: TRBJ1-5
size: -
CDR3: CASGGPRSNQPQHF
DNA: TGTGCCAGCGGGGGCCCGCGGAGCAATCAGCCCCAGCATTTT

D: -
V: TRBV10-3
J: TRBJ1-2
size: few
CDR3: CAISEFGGASDGYTF
DNA: TGTGCCATCAGTGAATTCGGGGGGGCCTCGGATGGCTACACCTTC

D: -
V: TRBV7-2
J: TRBJ1-2
size: few
CDR3: CASSLEVRVGGYTF
DNA: TGTGCCAGCAGCTTAGAAGTCAGGGTCGGTGGCTACACCTTC

D: TRBD1
V: TRBV18
J: TRBJ1-2
size: -
CDR3: CASSQEKTGTYGYTF
DNA: TGTGCCAGCTCACAAGAAAAGACAGGGACCTATGGCTACACCTTC

D: -
V: TRBV7-9
J: TRBJ2-7
size: once
CDR3: CASSLARYSQKVDEQYF
DNA: TGTGCCAGCAGCTTAGCGCGGTACAGCCAAAAGGTCGACGAGCAGTACTTC

D: -
V: TRBV28
J: TRBJ2-7
size: once
CDR3: CASSLSAYEQYF
DNA: TGTGCCAGCAGTTTATCAGCTTACGAGCAGTACTTC

D: TRBD1
V: TRBV5-4
J: TRBJ2-5
size: -
CDR3: CASSWETGGEETQYF
DNA: TGTGCCAGCAGCTGGGAGACAGGGGGCGAGGAGACCCAGTACTTC

D: -
V: TRBV6-1
J: TRBJ1-1
size: -
CDR3: CASSLQGNTEAFF
DNA: TGTGCCAGCAGTTTACAGGGGAACACTGAAGCTTTCTTT

D: -
V: TRBV5-3
J: TRBJ2-3
size: -
CDR3: CARSRGTAGDTDTQYF
DNA: TGTGCCAGAAGCCGAGGGACAGCGGGAGATACAGATACGCAGTATTTT

D: -
V: TRBV5-4
J: TRBJ2-5
size: -
CDR3: CASSPPGVAETQYF
DNA: TGTGCCAGCAGCCCCCCCGGGGTGGCGGAGACCCAGTACTTC

D: -
V: TRBV21-1
J: TRBJ2-7
size: -
CDR3: CATPGTTDYEQYF
DNA: TGTGCCACCCCGGGGACAACCGACTACGAGCAGTACTTC

D: -
V: TRBV10-1
J: TRBJ2-2
size: -
CDR3: CASSEGPANTGELFF
DNA: TGCGCCAGCAGTGAGGGGCCCGCGAACACCGGGGAGCTGTTTTTT

D: -
V: TRBV5-1
J: TRBJ2-3
size: -
CDR3: CASNYRGGLTDTQYF
DNA: TGCGCCAGCAATTATCGCGGGGGCCTCACAGATACGCAGTATTTT

D: -
V: TRBV27
J: TRBJ2-7
size: once
CDR3: CASSFGNPPYEQYF
DNA: TGTGCCAGCAGTTTCGGGAACCCCCCCTACGAGCAGTACTTC

D: TRBD1
V: TRBV6-1
J: TRBJ1-6
size: once
CDR3: CASSVLGQGASPLHF
DNA: TGTGCCAGCAGCGTCTTGGGACAGGGGGCTTCACCCCTCCACTTT

D: TRBD2
V: TRBV7-8
J: TRBJ2-7
size: -
CDR3: CASSSGLAGGEQYF
DNA: TGTGCCAGCAGCTCGGGACTAGCGGGGGGAGAGCAGTACTTC

D: -
V: TRBV6-1
J: TRBJ2-4
size: -
CDR3: CASIDSQLFLAKNIQYF
DNA: TGTGCCAGCATTGACAGTCAACTCTTCTTAGCCAAAAACATTCAGTACTTC

D: -
V: TRBV7-6
J: TRBJ2-5
size: -
CDR3: CASRGEAGETQYF
DNA: TGTGCCAGCAGGGGAGAAGCGGGAGAGACCCAGTACTTC

D: -
V: TRBV18
J: TRBJ2-1
size: -
CDR3: CASSPRVGLPSNEQFF
DNA: TGTGCCAGCTCACCGCGGGTGGGGCTTCCCAGCAATGAGCAGTTCTTC

D: -
V: TRBV2
J: TRBJ1-1
size: once
CDR3: CASSTYSYTEAFF
DNA: TGTGCCAGCAGTACTTATAGCTACACTGAAGCTTTCTTT

D: TRBD1
V: TRBV19
J: TRBJ2-7
size: -
CDR3: CASSIEGGRTYEQYF
DNA: TGTGCCAGTAGTATTGAAGGGGGCCGCACGTACGAGCAGTACTTC

D: TRBD2
V: TRBV7-2
J: TRBJ2-7
size: -
CDR3: CASSFRGRGSYEQYF
DNA: TGTGCCAGCAGCTTCCGTGGGCGGGGGAGCTACGAGCAGTACTTC

D: -
V: TRBV2
J: TRBJ2-3
size: -
CDR3: CATEGSTDTQYF
DNA: TGTGCCACCGAAGGGAGCACAGATACGCAGTATTTT

D: TRBD1
V: TRBV18
J: TRBJ1-1
size: -
CDR3: CASSQGAATEAFF
DNA: TGTGCCAGCTCACAGGGGGCGGCCACTGAAGCTTTCTTT

D: -
V: TRBV18
J: TRBJ2-2
size: -
CDR3: CASSRESSAGELFF
DNA: TGTGCCAGCTCACGGGAGAGTTCCGCCGGGGAGCTGTTTTTT

D: -
V: TRBV7-2
J: TRBJ2-5
size: medium-sized
CDR3: CASSLSAAVETQYF
DNA: TGTGCCAGCAGCTTATCTGCAGCGGTGGAGACCCAGTACTTC

D: TRBD1
V: TRBV5-1
J: TRBJ1-1
size: few
CDR3: CASRVGQGPEAFF
DNA: TGCGCCAGCAGGGTGGGACAGGGACCCGAAGCTTTCTTT

D: -
V: TRBV5-8
J: TRBJ1-5
size: -
CDR3: CASTREGGQPQHF
DNA: TGTGCCAGCACCAGGGAGGGCGGACAGCCCCAGCATTTT

D: -
V: TRBV30
J: TRBJ2-2
size: -
CDR3: CAWRFLTRNTGELFF
DNA: TGTGCCTGGAGGTTTTTGACCCGGAACACCGGGGAGCTGTTTTTT

D: TRBD1
V: TRBV4-3
J: TRBJ2-7
size: -
CDR3: CASSLGTAYEQYF
DNA: TGCGCCAGCAGCCTCGGGACAGCATACGAGCAGTACTTC

D: TRBD1
V: TRBV27
J: TRBJ1-2
size: -
CDR3: CASKFGQENGYTF
DNA: TGTGCCAGCAAGTTCGGACAGGAGAATGGCTACACCTTC

D: TRBD2
V: TRBV7-2
J: TRBJ2-1
size: once
CDR3: CASSLALYGLAGGPLDNEQFF
DNA: TGTGCCAGCAGCTTAGCGCTCTACGGGTTAGCGGGGGGGCCCCTGGACAATGAGCAGTTCTTC

D: -
V: TRBV11-2
J: TRBJ2-7
size: -
CDR3: CASSPRYEVGEQYF
DNA: TGTGCCAGCAGCCCCCGGTACGAGGTTGGAGAGCAGTACTTC

D: TRBD1
V: TRBV4-1
J: TRBJ2-4
size: -
CDR3: CASSQPTTGGLAKNIQYF
DNA: TGCGCCAGCAGCCAACCGACTACAGGGGGACTAGCCAAAAACATTCAGTACTTC

D: -
V: TRBV19
J: TRBJ1-5
size: -
CDR3: CASSADDGGRGNQPQHF
DNA: TGTGCCAGTAGTGCAGATGACGGGGGACGGGGCAATCAGCCCCAGCATTTT

D: TRBD1
V: TRBV27
J: TRBJ1-2
size: -
CDR3: CASSLRTGYGYTF
DNA: TGTGCCAGCAGTTTAAGGACAGGGTATGGCTACACCTTC

D: -
V: TRBV4-3
J: TRBJ1-2
size: once
CDR3: CASSQEGRDGYTF
DNA: TGCGCCAGCAGCCAAGAAGGAAGGGATGGCTACACCTTC

D: -
V: TRBV6-6
J: TRBJ1-5
size: few
CDR3: CASVQVSNQPQHF
DNA: TGTGCCAGCGTGCAGGTTAGCAATCAGCCCCAGCATTTT

D: -
V: TRBV11-2
J: TRBJ1-1
size: -
CDR3: CASSLAYYTEAFF
DNA: TGTGCCAGCAGCTTAGCATACTACACTGAAGCTTTCTTT

D: -
V: TRBV4-1
J: TRBJ2-1
size: -
CDR3: CASSQDPSAYYNEQFF
DNA: TGCGCCAGCAGCCAAGACCCTAGCGCCTACTACAATGAGCAGTTCTTC

D: -
V: TRBV30
J: TRBJ1-1
size: -
CDR3: CAWRGELGTEAFF
DNA: TGTGCCTGGAGAGGGGAATTGGGCACTGAAGCTTTCTTT

D: TRBD2
V: TRBV15
J: TRBJ2-3
size: -
CDR3: CATSPSGRASDTQYF
DNA: TGTGCCACCAGCCCAAGCGGGAGGGCCTCAGATACGCAGTATTTT

D: TRBD2
V: TRBV15
J: TRBJ2-5
size: -
CDR3: CATSRGLAGGPEETQYF
DNA: TGTGCCACCAGCAGGGGACTAGCGGGGGGACCCGAAGAGACCCAGTACTTC

D: TRBD1
V: TRBV11-2
J: TRBJ1-2
size: -
CDR3: CASSPGQGNYGYTF
DNA: TGTGCCAGCAGCCCTGGACAGGGGAACTATGGCTACACCTTC

D: TRBD2
V: TRBV7-2
J: TRBJ2-3
size: few
CDR3: CASSLSSGGDTDTQYF
DNA: TGTGCCAGCAGCTTGAGTAGCGGGGGGGACACAGATACGCAGTATTTT

D: TRBD1
V: TRBV6-1
J: TRBJ1-2
size: -
CDR3: CASSGRTGQDGYTF
DNA: TGTGCCAGCAGTGGACGGACAGGGCAAGATGGCTACACCTTC

D: -
V: TRBV7-2
J: TRBJ1-3
size: -
CDR3: CASSPSVGGPGNTIYF
DNA: TGTGCCAGCAGCCCCTCGGTCGGGGGTCCTGGAAACACCATATATTTT